This T cell receptor (beta chain) derives from a study of blood T cell repertoires in COVID-19. Study in general: The United States, Italy and Spain provided the acute and convalescent COVID-19 samples. Nucleic acid was either cDNA or gDNA, and it came from T cells, B-cell-depleted T cells, or PBMCs.

In the authors' workflow: It was from reference gene primer amplification that nucleated cell counts were estimated. The repertoire was sequenced with immunoSEQ multiplex PCR; TCRdb's copy has only in-frame clones and lacks some. The V and J calls and the clone size are those of that table, but D and trimming were determined from the DNA. The table has 370,000 or so clones, approximately 80% seen once. The CDR3 has 12 amino acids. Trimming took 3 bases from V and 8 from J, leaving 10 bases between them. Germline CDR1 is KGHSH and CDR2 is LQKENI. The rearrangement links TRBV18 to TRBJ1-1; D is unclear. Specimen: peripheral blood. The sequence was collected from a human donor with acute or convalescent COVID-19. The donor label of this sample is uncertain. The CDR3 DNA sequence: TGTGCCAGCTCACCGACGGGATTCGAAGCTTTCTTT. It codes for CASSPTGFEAFF.